A single sample gave rise to the 9 T cell receptor beta chains below, sequenced in a study of blood T cell repertoires in COVID-19. Measured with immunoSEQ multiplex PCR; TCRdb has only the in-frame clones, and not every one. Here the sample spans 200,000 to 250,000 clones, almost 90% being singletons. The sequenced material came from PBMCs or T cells enriched from blood (not recorded which). The source of these receptors is a man under 40 who had been exposed to COVID-19.

The chain joins TRBV27 to TRBJ2-3, with 8 bases identical to TRBD1. Trimming took 3 bases from V and 6 from J; bases not matched to a gene: 5. Looked up from germline, CDR1 is MNHEY and CDR2 is SMNVEV (reference sequence). This CDR3 is built from 14 residues. The CDR3 coding sequence is TGTGCCAGCAGTTTGCAGGGGGCGAGGGATACGCAGTATTTT. Protein product: CASSLQGARDTQYF.

CDR3 protein: CASYGGSSYNEQFF. The CDR3 coding sequence is TGTGCCAGCTATGGGGGGAGCTCCTACAATGAGCAGTTCTTC. The chain joins TRBV2 to TRBJ2-1; TRBD2 is a possible D gene (6 bases). From germline, CDR1 is SNHLY and CDR2 FYNNEI. Trimming pared 8 bases from V and 0 bases from J, leaving 11 bases between. The CDR3 has 14 amino acids.

This CDR3 reads CASRRGWNTEAFF. As DNA, the CDR3 is TGTGCCAGCAGGCGGGGGTGGAACACTGAAGCTTTCTTT. The rearrangement joins TRBV11-3 to TRBJ1-1; tentatively, D is TRBD1 (5 bases). The CDR3 totals 13 residues. V was shortened by 6 bases and J by 1 base, with 9 bases between the two germline ends. Germline V CDR1 and CDR2: SGHNT, YENEEA.

The chain uses TRBV27 and TRBJ2-7; 10 nucleotides agree with TRBD1. CDR1 and CDR2 (germline): MNHEY, SMNVEV (reference sequence). The junction had 11 bases not matched to a gene; V was cut back by 6 bases and J by 6 bases. This CDR3 is 15 amino acids long. This chain's CDR3 is CASRPSRDRGAEQYF. Written as DNA, the CDR3 is TGTGCCAGCAGACCTAGCCGGGACAGGGGTGCCGAGCAGTACTTC.

The J gene is TRBJ2-7, the V gene TRBV6-5, with D perhaps TRBD1 (6 bases). This CDR3 region has 15 residues. Deletions cut 6 bases from V and 0 bases from J, with 15 bases between. The V gene's germline CDR1 is MNHEY and CDR2 SVGAGI. CDR3 nucleotides: TGTGCCAGCAGCATAGGGGGTATGGGCTCCTACGAGCAGTACTTC. This translates into CASSIGGMGSYEQYF.

The rearrangement uses TRBV19 and TRBJ2-3; no reliable D call. Looked up from germline, CDR1 is LNHDA and CDR2 is SQIVND (reference sequence). The CDR3 length is 14 residues. Trimming left V 3 bases short and J 6 bases short, with 13 bases between. The CDR3 bases are TGTGCCAGTAGTATGTCGGATATGCGGGATACGCAGTATTTT. It translates to CASSMSDMRDTQYF.

The rearrangement uses TRBV9 and TRBJ2-3, with 8 bases fitting TRBD2. V shed 4 bases and J 0 bases; nucleotides not matched to a gene: 16. CDR1 and CDR2 (germline): SGDLS, YYNGEE. The CDR3 runs to 19 residues. CDR3 sequence: CASSPGIGGGTYSTDTQYF. The CDR3, as DNA: TGTGCCAGCAGCCCCGGTATTGGCGGGGGGACATATAGCACAGATACGCAGTATTTT.

This rearrangement joins TRBV9 to TRBJ2-1; 11 bases match TRBD2. The germline gives CDR1 SGDLS, CDR2 YYNGEE. This CDR3 contains 14 residues. Trimming at V came to 7 bases and at J to 8 bases, leaving 8 bases not matched to a gene. This CDR3 reads CASHSGGAGHEQFF. In DNA, the CDR3 is TGTGCCAGCCATAGCGGGGGGGCTGGCCATGAGCAGTTCTTC.

CDR3 loop: CASSYSDDRYHTQYF. The CDR3 DNA sequence: TGTGCCAGCAGTTACTCAGACGACAGGTACCATACGCAGTATTTT. This sequence joins TRBV6-5 and TRBJ2-3; possible D gene TRBD1, 6 bases. The CDR3 extends over 15 amino acids. The germline V and J ends were trimmed by 0 bases and 7 bases, with 14 bases remaining between them. The V gene's germline CDR1 is MNHEY and CDR2 SVGAGI.